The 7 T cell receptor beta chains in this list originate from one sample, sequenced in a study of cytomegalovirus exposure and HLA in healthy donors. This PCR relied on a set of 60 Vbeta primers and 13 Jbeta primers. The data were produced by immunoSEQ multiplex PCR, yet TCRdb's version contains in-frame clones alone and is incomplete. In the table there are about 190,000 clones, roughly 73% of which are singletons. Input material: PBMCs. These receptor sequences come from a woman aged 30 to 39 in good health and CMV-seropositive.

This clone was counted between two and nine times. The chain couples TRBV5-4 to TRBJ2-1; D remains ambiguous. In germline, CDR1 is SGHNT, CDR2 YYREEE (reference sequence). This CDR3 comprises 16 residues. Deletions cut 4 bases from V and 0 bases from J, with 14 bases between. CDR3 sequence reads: CASSPQGLVSYNEQFF. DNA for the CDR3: TGTGCCAGCAGCCCTCAAGGCCTAGTCTCCTACAATGAGCAGTTCTTC.

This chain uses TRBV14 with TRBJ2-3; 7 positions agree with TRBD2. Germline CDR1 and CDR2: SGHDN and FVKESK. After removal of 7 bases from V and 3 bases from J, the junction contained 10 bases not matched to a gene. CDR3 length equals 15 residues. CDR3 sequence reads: CASIKLAVITDTQYF. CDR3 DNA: TGTGCCAGCATTAAGCTAGCGGTAATAACAGATACGCAGTATTTT.

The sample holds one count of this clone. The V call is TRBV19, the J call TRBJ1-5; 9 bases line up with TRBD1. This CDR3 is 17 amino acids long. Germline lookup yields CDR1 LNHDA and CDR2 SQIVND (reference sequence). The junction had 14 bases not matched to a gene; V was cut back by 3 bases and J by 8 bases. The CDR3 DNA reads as TGTGCCAGTAGTATCCCCGGGGACAGGGCTCCCCCCAAGCCCCAGCATTTT. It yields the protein CASSIPGDRAPPKPQHF.

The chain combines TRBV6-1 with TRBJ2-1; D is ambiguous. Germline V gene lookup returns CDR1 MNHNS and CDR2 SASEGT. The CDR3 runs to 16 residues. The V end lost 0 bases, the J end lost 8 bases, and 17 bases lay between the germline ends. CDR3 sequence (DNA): TGTGCCAGCAGTGAAGCCCCCGCGCAGGCTGGTGATGAGCAGTTCTTC. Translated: CASSEAPAQAGDEQFF.

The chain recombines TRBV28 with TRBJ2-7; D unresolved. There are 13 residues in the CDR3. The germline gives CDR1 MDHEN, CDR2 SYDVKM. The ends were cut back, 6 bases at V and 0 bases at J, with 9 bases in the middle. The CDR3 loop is CASRRANSYEQYF. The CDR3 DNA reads TGTGCCAGCAGACGCGCGAACTCCTACGAGCAGTACTTC.

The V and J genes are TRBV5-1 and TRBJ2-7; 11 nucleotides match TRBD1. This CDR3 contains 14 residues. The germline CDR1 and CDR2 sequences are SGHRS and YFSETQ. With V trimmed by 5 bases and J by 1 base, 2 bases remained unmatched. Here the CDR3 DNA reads TGCGCCAGCAGAGGACAGGGGGCATCCTACGAGCAGTACTTC. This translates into CASRGQGASYEQYF.

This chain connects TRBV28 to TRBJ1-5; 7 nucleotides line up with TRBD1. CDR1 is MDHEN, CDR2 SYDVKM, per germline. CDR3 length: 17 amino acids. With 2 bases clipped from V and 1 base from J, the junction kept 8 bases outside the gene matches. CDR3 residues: CASSLGRGARSNQPQHF. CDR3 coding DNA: TGTGCCAGCAGTTTAGGCAGGGGGGCAAGGAGCAATCAGCCCCAGCATTTT.